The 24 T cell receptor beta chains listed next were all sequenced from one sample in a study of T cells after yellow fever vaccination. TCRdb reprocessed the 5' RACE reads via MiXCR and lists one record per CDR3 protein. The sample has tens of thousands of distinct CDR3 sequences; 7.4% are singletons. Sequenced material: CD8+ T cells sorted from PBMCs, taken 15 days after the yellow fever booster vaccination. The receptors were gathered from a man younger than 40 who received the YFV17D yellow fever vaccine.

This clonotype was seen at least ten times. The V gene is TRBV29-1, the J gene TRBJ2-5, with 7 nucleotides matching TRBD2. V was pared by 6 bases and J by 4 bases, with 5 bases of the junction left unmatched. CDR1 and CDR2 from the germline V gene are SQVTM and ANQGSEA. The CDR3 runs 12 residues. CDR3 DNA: TGCAGCGTGGCTAGCGGTCCAGAGACCCAGTACTTC. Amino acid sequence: CSVASGPETQYF.

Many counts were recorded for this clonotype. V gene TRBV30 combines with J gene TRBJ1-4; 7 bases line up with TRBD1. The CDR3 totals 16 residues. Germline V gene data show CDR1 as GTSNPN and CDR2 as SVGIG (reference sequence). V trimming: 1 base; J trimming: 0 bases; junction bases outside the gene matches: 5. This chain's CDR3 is CAWSGTGVATNEKLFF. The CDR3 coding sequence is TGTGCCTGGAGTGGTACAGGGGTCGCAACTAATGAAAAACTGTTTTTT.

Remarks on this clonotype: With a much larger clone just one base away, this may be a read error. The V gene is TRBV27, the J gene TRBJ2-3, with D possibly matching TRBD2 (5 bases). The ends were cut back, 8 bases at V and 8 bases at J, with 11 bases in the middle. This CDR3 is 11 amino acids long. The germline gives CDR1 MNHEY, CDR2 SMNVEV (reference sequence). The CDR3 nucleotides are TGTGCCAGCCGCCTTGGAGGTACGCAGTATTTT. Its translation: CASRLGGTQYF.

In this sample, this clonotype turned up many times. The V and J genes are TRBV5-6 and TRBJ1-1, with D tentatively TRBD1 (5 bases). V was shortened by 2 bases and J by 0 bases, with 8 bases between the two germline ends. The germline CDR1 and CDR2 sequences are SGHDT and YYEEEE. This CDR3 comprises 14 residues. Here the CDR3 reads CASSLLQVNTEAFF. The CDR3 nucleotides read TGTGCCAGCAGCTTATTACAGGTGAACACTGAAGCTTTCTTT. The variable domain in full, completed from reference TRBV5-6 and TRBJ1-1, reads DAGVTQSPTHLIKTRGQQVTLRCSPKSGHDTVSWYQQALGQGPQFIFQYYEEEERQRGNFPDRFSGHQFPNYSSELNVNALLLGDSALYLCASSLLQVNTEAFFGQGTRLTVV.

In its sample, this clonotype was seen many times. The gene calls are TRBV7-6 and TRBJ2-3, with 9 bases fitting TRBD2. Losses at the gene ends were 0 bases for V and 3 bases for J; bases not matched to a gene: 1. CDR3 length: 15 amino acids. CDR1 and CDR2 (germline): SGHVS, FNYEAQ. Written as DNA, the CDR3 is TGTGCCAGCAGCTTAGCGGGACTAGCAACAGATACGCAGTATTTT. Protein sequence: CASSLAGLATDTQYF.

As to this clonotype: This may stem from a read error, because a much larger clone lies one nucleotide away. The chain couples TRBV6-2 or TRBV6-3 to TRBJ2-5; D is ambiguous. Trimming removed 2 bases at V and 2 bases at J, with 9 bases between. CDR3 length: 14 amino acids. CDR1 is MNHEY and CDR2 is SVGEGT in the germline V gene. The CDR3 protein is CASSYEKRQETQYF. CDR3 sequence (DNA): TGTGCCAGCAGTTACGAGAAGAGACAAGAGACCCAGTACTTC.

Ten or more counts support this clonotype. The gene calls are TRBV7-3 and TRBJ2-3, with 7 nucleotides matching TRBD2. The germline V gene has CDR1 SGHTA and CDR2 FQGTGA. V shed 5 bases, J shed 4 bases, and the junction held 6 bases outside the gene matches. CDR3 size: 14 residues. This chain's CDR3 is CASSPTGLADTQYF. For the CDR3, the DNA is TGTGCCAGCAGCCCAACTGGACTAGCAGATACGCAGTATTTT.

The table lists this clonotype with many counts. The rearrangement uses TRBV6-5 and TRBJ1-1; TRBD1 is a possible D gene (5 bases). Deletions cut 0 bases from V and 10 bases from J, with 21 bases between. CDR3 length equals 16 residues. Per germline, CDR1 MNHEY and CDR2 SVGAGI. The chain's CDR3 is CASSYSSEGSNLGAFF. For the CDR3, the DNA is TGTGCCAGCAGTTACTCTTCGGAGGGGAGCAATCTAGGAGCTTTCTTT.

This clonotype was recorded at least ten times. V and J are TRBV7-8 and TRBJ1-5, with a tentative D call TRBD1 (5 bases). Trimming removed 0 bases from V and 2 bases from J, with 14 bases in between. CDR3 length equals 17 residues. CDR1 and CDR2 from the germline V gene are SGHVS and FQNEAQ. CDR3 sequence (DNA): TGTGCCAGCAGCTTAGCGGGCAGGGATTTCGGCAATCAGCCCCAGCATTTT. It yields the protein CASSLAGRDFGNQPQHF. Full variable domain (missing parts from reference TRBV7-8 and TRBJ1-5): GAGVSQSPRYKVAKRGQDVALRCDPISGHVSLFWYQQALGQGPEFLTYFQNEAQLDKSGLPSDRFFAERPEGSVSTLKIQRTQQEDSAVYLCASSLAGRDFGNQPQHFGDGTRLSIL.

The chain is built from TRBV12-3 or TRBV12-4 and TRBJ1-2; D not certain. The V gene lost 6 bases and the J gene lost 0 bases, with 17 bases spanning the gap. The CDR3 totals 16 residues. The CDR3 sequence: CASSWESGLANYGYTF. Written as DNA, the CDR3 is TGTGCCAGCAGCTGGGAGTCGGGGTTAGCTAACTATGGCTACACCTTC.

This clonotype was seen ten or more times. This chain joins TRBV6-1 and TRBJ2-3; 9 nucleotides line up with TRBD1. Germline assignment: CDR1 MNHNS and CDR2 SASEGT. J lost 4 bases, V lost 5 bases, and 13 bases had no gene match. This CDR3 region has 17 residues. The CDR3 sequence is CASSLISPGQGSDTQYF. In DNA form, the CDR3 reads TGTGCCAGCAGTCTCATAAGTCCGGGACAGGGTTCAGATACGCAGTATTTT.

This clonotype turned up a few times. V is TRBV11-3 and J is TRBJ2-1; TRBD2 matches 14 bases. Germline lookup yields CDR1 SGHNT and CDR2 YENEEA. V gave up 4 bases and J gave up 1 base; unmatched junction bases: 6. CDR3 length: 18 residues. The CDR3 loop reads CASSSGLAGEGSYNEQFF. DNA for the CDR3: TGTGCCAGCAGCTCGGGACTAGCGGGAGAGGGGTCCTACAATGAGCAGTTCTTC.

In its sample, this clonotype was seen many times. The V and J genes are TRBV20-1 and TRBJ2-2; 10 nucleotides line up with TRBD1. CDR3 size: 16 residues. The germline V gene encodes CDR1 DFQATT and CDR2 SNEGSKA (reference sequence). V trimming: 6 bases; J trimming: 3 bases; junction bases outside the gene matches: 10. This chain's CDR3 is CSANVGDRGDTGELFF. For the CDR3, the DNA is TGCAGTGCCAACGTAGGGGACAGGGGTGACACCGGGGAGCTGTTTTTT.

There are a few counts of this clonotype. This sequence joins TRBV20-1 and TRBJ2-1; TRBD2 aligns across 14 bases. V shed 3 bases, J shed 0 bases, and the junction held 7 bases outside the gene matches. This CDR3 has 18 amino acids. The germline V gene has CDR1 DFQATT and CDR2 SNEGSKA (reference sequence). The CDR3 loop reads CSARGLAGESGSYNEQFF. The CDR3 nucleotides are TGCAGTGCTAGGGGACTAGCGGGAGAGAGTGGCTCCTACAATGAGCAGTTCTTC.

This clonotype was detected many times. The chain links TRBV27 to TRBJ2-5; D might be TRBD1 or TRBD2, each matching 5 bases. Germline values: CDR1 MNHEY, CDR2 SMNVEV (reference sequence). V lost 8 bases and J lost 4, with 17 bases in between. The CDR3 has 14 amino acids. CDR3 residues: CASATGPRGETQYF. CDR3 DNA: TGTGCCAGCGCCACAGGTCCCCGGGGAGAGACCCAGTACTTC.

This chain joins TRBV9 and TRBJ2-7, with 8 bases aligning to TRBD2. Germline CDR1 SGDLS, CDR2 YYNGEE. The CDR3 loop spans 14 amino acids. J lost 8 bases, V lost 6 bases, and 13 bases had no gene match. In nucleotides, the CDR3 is TGTGCCAGCAAGGAGGGGGTACGCGGGGGGCAGCAGTACTTC. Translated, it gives CASKEGVRGGQQYF.

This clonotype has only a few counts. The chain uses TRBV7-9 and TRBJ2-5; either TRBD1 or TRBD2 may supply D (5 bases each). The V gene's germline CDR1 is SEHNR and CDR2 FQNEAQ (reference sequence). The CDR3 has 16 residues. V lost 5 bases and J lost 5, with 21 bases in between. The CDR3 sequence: CASSGKEPTWGETQYF. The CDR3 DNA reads TGTGCCAGCAGCGGAAAGGAACCCACTTGGGGGGAGACCCAGTACTTC.

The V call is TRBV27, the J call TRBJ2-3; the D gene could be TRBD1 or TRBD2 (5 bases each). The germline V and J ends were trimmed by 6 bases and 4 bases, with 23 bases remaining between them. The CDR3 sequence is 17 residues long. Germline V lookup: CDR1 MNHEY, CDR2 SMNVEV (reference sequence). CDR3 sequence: CASSPRPGPPRADTQYF. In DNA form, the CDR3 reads TGTGCCAGCAGCCCAAGGCCGGGACCCCCCCGAGCAGATACGCAGTATTTT.

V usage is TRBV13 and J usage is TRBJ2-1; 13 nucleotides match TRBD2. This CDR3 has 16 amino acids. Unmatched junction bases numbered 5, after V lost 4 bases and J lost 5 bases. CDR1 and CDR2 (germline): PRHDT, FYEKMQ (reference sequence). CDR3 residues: CASSSRLAGGDNEQFF. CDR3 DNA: TGTGCCAGCAGCTCGAGACTAGCGGGAGGCGACAATGAGCAGTTCTTC.

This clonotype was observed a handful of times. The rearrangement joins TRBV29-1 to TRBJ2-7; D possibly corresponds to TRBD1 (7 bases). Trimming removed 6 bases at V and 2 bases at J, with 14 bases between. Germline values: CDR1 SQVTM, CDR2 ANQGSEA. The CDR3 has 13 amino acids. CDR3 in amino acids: CSVSAGQPYEQYF. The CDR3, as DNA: TGCAGCGTGTCCGCGGGACAGCCCTACGAGCAGTACTTC.

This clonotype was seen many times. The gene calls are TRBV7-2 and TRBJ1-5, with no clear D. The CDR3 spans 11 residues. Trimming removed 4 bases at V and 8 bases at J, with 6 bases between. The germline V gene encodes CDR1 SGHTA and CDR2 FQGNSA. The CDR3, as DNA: TGTGCCAGCAGCTCCGGGGAGCCCCAGCATTTT. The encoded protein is CASSSGEPQHF.

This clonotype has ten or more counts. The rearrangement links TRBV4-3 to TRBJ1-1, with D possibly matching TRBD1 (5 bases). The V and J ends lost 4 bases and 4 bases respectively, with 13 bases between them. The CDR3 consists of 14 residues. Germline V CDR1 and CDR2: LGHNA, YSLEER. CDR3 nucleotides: TGCGCCAGCAGCCCGGGAGCGGGGGGCACTGAAGCTTTCTTT. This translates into CASSPGAGGTEAFF.

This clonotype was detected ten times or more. CDR3 bases: TGTGCCAGCAGCTACGACAGGGCCTCCTACGAGCAGTACTTC. It codes for CASSYDRASYEQYF. The chain uses TRBV5-4 and TRBJ2-7, with 7 nucleotides matching TRBD1. The V segment lost 3 bases and the J segment 0 bases; nucleotides outside the gene matches: 3. Germline values: CDR1 SGHNT, CDR2 YYREEE (reference sequence). The CDR3 is 14 amino acids.

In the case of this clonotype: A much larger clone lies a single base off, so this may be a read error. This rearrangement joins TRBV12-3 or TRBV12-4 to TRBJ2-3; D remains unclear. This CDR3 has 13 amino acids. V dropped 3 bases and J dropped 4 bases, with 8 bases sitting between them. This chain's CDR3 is CASSFFHSDTQYF. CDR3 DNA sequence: TGTGCCAGCAGTTTCTTCCACTCAGATACGCAGTATTTT.